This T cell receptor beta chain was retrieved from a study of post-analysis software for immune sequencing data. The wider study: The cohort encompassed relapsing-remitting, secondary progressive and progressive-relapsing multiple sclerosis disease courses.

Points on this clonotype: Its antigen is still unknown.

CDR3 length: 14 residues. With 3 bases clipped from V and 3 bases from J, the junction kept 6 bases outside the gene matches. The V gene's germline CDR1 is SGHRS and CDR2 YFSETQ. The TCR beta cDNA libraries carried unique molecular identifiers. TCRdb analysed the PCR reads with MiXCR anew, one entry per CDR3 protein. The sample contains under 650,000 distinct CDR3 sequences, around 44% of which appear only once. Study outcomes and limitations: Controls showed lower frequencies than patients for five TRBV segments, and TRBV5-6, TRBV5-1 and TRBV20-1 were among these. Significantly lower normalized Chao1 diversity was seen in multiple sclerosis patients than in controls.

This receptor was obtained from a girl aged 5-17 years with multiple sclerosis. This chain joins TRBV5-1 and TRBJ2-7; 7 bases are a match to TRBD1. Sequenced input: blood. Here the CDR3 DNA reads TGCGCCAGCAGCTCCCCGGGACAGCTCTACGAGCAGTACTTC. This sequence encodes CASSSPGQLYEQYF.